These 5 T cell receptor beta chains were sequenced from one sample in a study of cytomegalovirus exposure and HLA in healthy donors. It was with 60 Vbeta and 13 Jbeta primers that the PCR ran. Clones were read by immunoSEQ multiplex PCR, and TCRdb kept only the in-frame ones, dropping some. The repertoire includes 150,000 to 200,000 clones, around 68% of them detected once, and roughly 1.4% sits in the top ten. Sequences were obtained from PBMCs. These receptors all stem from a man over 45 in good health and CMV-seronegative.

CDR3 amino acids: CASSGRDEQFF. The DNA of the CDR3 is TGTGCCAGCTCAGGGAGGGATGAGCAGTTCTTC. The chain uses TRBV2 and TRBJ2-1, with 7 nucleotides matching TRBD2. Per germline, CDR1 SNHLY and CDR2 FYNNEI. Trimming cost V 8 bases and J 8 bases; bases outside gene matches: 3. The CDR3 has 11 amino acids. Full variable domain (rest looked up from reference TRBV2 and TRBJ2-1): EPEVTQTPSHQVTQMGQEVILRCVPISNHLYFYWYRQILGQKVEFLVSFYNNEISEKSEIFDDQFSVERPDGSNFTLKIRSTKLEDSAMYFCASSGRDEQFFGPGTRLTVL.

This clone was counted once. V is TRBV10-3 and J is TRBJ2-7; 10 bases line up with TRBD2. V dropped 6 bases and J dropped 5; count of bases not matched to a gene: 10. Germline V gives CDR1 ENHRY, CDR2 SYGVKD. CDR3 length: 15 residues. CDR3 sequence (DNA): TGTGCCATCAGGTTATCTAGCGGGGGATCAGACGAGCAGTACTTC. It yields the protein CAIRLSSGGSDEQYF.

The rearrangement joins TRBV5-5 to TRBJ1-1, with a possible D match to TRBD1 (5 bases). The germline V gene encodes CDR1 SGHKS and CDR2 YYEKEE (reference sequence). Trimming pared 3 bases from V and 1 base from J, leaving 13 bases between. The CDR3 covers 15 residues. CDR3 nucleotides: TGTGCCAGCAGCTCAGGACCCGACAGGAACACTGAAGCTTTCTTT. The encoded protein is CASSSGPDRNTEAFF.

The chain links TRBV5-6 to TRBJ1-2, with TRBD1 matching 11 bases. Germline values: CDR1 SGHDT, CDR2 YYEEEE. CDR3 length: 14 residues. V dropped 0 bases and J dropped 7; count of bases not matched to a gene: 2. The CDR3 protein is CASSLVGTGGGYTF. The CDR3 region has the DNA TGTGCCAGCAGCTTGGTAGGGACAGGGGGTGGCTACACCTTC.

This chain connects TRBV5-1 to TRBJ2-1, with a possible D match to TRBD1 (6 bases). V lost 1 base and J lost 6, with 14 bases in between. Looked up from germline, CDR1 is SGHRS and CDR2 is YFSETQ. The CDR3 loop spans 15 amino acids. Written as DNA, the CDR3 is TGCGCCAGCAGCTTGATACAGGGAAATTTCAATGAGCAGTTCTTC. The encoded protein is CASSLIQGNFNEQFF.